The clone carrying this T cell receptor (beta chain) is a singleton in its sample. The CDR3 has 11 residues. Trimming pared 7 bases from V and 4 bases from J, leaving 8 bases between. Per germline, CDR1 DFQATT and CDR2 SNEGSKA (reference sequence). This sample was included in a study of blood T cell repertoires in COVID-19. About the study: The United States, Italy and Spain supplied acute and convalescent COVID-19 samples. In each case, the material was cDNA or gDNA derived from T cells, B-cell-depleted T cells, or PBMCs.

Original handling: Counts of nucleated cells, estimated from reference gene primer amplification, were obtained. TCRdb's copy holds only in-frame clones and misses some; the assay was immunoSEQ multiplex PCR. The DNA was the basis for D and trimming; V, J and clone size are from that table. The sample lists 300,000 to 350,000 clones, about 87% seen once, with roughly 9.9% in the top ten. It was during active infection that Seattle patients were enrolled and then longitudinally followed. The genes are TRBV20-1 and TRBJ2-1; D may be TRBD2 (6 bases). The sequence derives from a man aged 30-40 years with COVID-19, enrolled during active disease. Sequenced input: peripheral blood. CDR3 protein: CSVREYNEQFF. CDR3 nucleotide sequence: TGCAGTGTACGGGAGTACAATGAGCAGTTCTTC.